Below, 13 T cell receptor beta chains from the same sample are listed, as sequenced in a study of T cells after yellow fever vaccination. One entry per CDR3 protein, called by TCRdb with MiXCR from the 5' RACE reads. The sample holds nearly 550,000 distinct CDR3 sequences, 15% to 20% seen once. The input for sequencing was PBMCs, taken 15 days after the yellow fever booster vaccination. Receptors originate from a man in his thirties or forties who received the YFV17D yellow fever vaccine.

The V call is TRBV12-3 or TRBV12-4, the J call TRBJ1-1; D remains unclear. Trimming stripped 4 bases from V and 3 bases from J, with 6 bases between. This CDR3 has 12 amino acids. The CDR3 here is CASSWADTEAFF. The CDR3 bases are TGTGCCAGCAGTTGGGCGGACACTGAAGCTTTCTTT.

This clonotype was counted a few times. The chain links TRBV20-1 to TRBJ1-4, with D hard to call. Germline CDR1 is DFQATT and CDR2 is SNEGSKA (reference sequence). The CDR3 length is 15 residues. V lost 5 bases to trimming and J lost 5 bases, with 18 bases between them. The CDR3 DNA reads TGCAGTGCTGACCCTCGCAGCCGCCGGAATGAAAAACTGTTTTTT. This encodes CSADPRSRRNEKLFF.

The chain joins TRBV12-3 or TRBV12-4 to TRBJ2-7; unclear D gene. V lost 6 bases to trimming and J lost 3 bases, with 12 bases between them. The CDR3 runs to 13 residues. CDR3 nucleotides: TGTGCCAGCAGCCCCCAACAGCTCTACGAGCAGTACTTC. Its protein is CASSPQQLYEQYF.

The chain recombines TRBV29-1 with TRBJ1-1; no clear D. This CDR3 contains 15 residues. Trimming cost V 4 bases and J 4 bases, with 19 bases left between them. In germline, CDR1 is SQVTM, CDR2 ANQGSEA. The CDR3 here is CSVGEGPPRITEAFF. The DNA for the CDR3 is TGCAGCGTTGGTGAAGGGCCCCCTCGCATCACTGAAGCTTTCTTT.

This clonotype was seen a handful of times. The V and J genes are TRBV10-2 and TRBJ1-2; 7 bases map to TRBD1. V lost 3 bases and J lost 5; bases outside the gene matches: 6. From germline, CDR1 is WSHSY and CDR2 SAAADI. CDR3 length: 14 residues. CDR3 DNA sequence: TGCGCCAGCAGTGAATCGCGGACAGGATATGGCTACACCTTC. Protein sequence: CASSESRTGYGYTF.

The genes are TRBV24-1 and TRBJ2-7; 13 positions match TRBD2. The junction had 5 bases not matched to a gene; V was cut back by 4 bases and J by 3 bases. This CDR3 has 16 residues. The germline CDR1 and CDR2 sequences are KGHDR and SFDVKD. The CDR3 DNA sequence: TGTGCCACCAGTGACAGGACTAGCGGGAGTGTCTACGAGCAGTACTTC. Residues: CATSDRTSGSVYEQYF.

This clonotype was seen a handful of times. In nucleotides, the CDR3 is TGCAGTGCATCTGACGGACCGGTCTACGAGCAGTACTTC. Translation gives CSASDGPVYEQYF. The rearrangement joins TRBV20-1 to TRBJ2-7, with no clear D. The CDR3 consists of 13 residues. Trimming pared 6 bases from V and 3 bases from J, leaving 15 bases between. Per germline, CDR1 DFQATT and CDR2 SNEGSKA (reference sequence).

The table lists this clonotype with a few counts. The chain employs TRBV12-3 or TRBV12-4 and TRBJ1-1; D is undetermined. Trimming removed 7 bases from V and 11 bases from J, with 23 bases in between. The CDR3 is 14 amino acids. The CDR3 region has the DNA TGTGCCAGCAACCTTGGGGAGGGAGGGTCGTCCGCTTTCTTT. Protein product: CASNLGEGGSSAFF.

This clonotype came up a few times. This chain joins TRBV7-2 and TRBJ2-7; TRBD2 might be the D (6 bases). The CDR3 is 13 amino acids. CDR1 is SGHTA and CDR2 is FQGNSA in the germline V gene. V dropped 5 bases and J dropped 2 bases, with 10 bases sitting between them. The CDR3 spells CASSRDLTYEQYF. The CDR3 DNA is TGTGCCAGCAGCCGGGACTTGACCTACGAGCAGTACTTC.

This clonotype was picked up a small number of times. The chain uses TRBV5-1 and TRBJ2-1, with unresolved D. CDR1 is SGHRS and CDR2 is YFSETQ in the germline V gene. The CDR3 runs to 14 residues. Trimming took off 1 base at V and 9 bases at J, with 14 bases between the two ends. CDR3 region: CASSLPPAVSEQFF. DNA for the CDR3: TGCGCCAGCAGCTTGCCCCCCGCAGTCAGTGAGCAGTTCTTC.

The rearrangement uses TRBV7-2 and TRBJ2-5, with 10 nucleotides matching TRBD1. Trimming removed 10 bases from V and 4 bases from J; junction bases left unmatched: 9. The CDR3 runs 14 residues. Germline V gene data show CDR1 as SGHTA and CDR2 as FQGNSA. CDR3 bases: TGTGCCACCGGCCGGGACAGGGGTAGAGAGACCCAGTACTTC. Its translation is CATGRDRGRETQYF.

The chain has TRBV6-1 and TRBJ2-7; 7 nucleotides agree with TRBD1. The CDR3 extends over 15 amino acids. Germline trimming cut 8 bases from V and 0 bases from J; bases unmatched to any gene: 10. Germline V gene lookup returns CDR1 MNHNS and CDR2 SASEGT. The CDR3 loop is CASAELDRSSYEQYF. CDR3 coding DNA: TGTGCCAGCGCTGAGCTGGACAGGAGCTCCTACGAGCAGTACTTC.

The chain uses TRBV5-1 and TRBJ2-3; D is perhaps TRBD2 (6 bases). Germline V gives CDR1 SGHRS, CDR2 YFSETQ. This CDR3 has 13 amino acids. V lost 4 bases and J lost 8, with 14 bases in between. The CDR3 nucleotides read TGCGCCAGCAGCCGTGGTGAGGGAGGTACGCAGTATTTT. Its protein product is CASSRGEGGTQYF. Complete variable domain (other parts from reference TRBV5-1 and TRBJ2-3): KAGVTQTPRYLIKTRGQQVTLSCSPISGHRSVSWYQQTPGQGLQFLFEYFSETQRNKGNFPGRFSGRQFSNSRSEMNVSTLELGDSALYLCASSRGEGGTQYFGPGTRLTVL.